These 26 T cell receptor beta chains were all obtained from the same sample, sequenced in a study of control samples from healthy donors and cancer patients. The assay was immunoSEQ multiplex PCR, and TCRdb's table has in-frame clones only and misses some. This sample has about 140,000 clones; 85% to 95% occur once, and the top ten carry approximately 14%. The sequencing sample was made of blood. The receptors stem from a middle-aged man in good health.

Only a few counts were recorded for this clone. The J gene is TRBJ2-1, the V gene TRBV6-4, with 11 bases fitting TRBD2. V lost 6 bases, J lost 5 bases, and 9 bases stayed unmatched. Germline-derived CDR1 and CDR2 are MRHNA and SNTAGT. The length of the CDR3 is 16 residues. CDR3 bases: TGTGCCAGCAGCTCTTCGACTAGCGGGATACACAATGAGCAGTTCTTC. It yields the protein CASSSSTSGIHNEQFF.

The chain recombines TRBV15 with TRBJ2-1; 13 bases match TRBD2. The CDR3 extends over 16 amino acids. CDR1 is LNHNV, CDR2 YYDKDF, per germline (reference sequence). J gave up 7 bases and V 4 bases, and 7 bases lay outside the gene matches. DNA for the CDR3: TGTGCCACCAGCACCGGACTAGCGGGAGTGGTGAATGAGCAGTTCTTC. Translation gives CATSTGLAGVVNEQFF.

This clone was detected a few times. The CDR3 nucleotides are TGTGCCAGCAGCTCGCAGCCGAGCACTGAAGCTTTCTTT. It codes for CASSSQPSTEAFF. The chain uses TRBV7-3 and TRBJ1-1, with D unclear. Germline CDR1 is SGHTA and CDR2 is FQGTGA. The CDR3 sequence is 13 residues long. Trimming removed 4 bases from V and 4 bases from J, with 10 bases in between.

J is TRBJ2-4 and V is TRBV27; D tentatively fits TRBD1 or TRBD2 (7 bases each). Germline values: CDR1 MNHEY, CDR2 SMNVEV (reference sequence). The CDR3 covers 17 residues. V was trimmed by 2 bases and J by 0 bases, leaving 14 bases between them. The CDR3, as DNA: TGTGCCAGCAGTTTAAGGGGAGGGGGCCTAGCCAAAAACATTCAGTACTTC. Encoded protein: CASSLRGGGLAKNIQYF.

J is TRBJ2-7 and V is TRBV21-1; the table gives TRBD2 as D, unverified against the DNA. TRBV21-1 is termed a pseudogene. This CDR3 has 15 residues. This CDR3 is CASMTASLSSYEQYF. CDR3 nucleotides: TGTGCCAGCATGACCGCTAGCCTGAGCTCCTACGAGCAGTACTTC.

V and J are TRBV14 and TRBJ2-5, with D perhaps matching TRBD1 (7 bases). Germline CDR1 reads SGHDN; CDR2 reads FVKESK. Trimming took off 0 bases at V and 5 bases at J, with 16 bases between the two ends. The CDR3 sequence is 16 residues long. The CDR3 DNA follows: TGTGCCAGCAGCCAAGAAATAGGAGGGGGCGGTGAGACCCAGTACTTC. Encoded protein: CASSQEIGGGGETQYF. The full variable domain, completed using reference TRBV14 and TRBJ2-5, is EAGVTQFPSHSVIEKGQTVTLRCDPISGHDNLYWYRRVMGKEIKFLLHFVKESKQDESGMPNNRFLAERTGGTYSTLKVQPAELEDSGVYFCASSQEIGGGGETQYFGPGTRLLVL.

The chain links TRBV7-2 to TRBJ1-5, with TRBD1 as a possible D gene (5 bases). Germline lookup yields CDR1 SGHTA and CDR2 FQGNSA. V was shortened by 3 bases and J by 0 bases, with 9 bases between the two germline ends. The CDR3 is made up of 15 amino acids. The CDR3 nucleotides are TGTGCCAGCAGCTTCGCAGGGACTAGCAATCAGCCCCAGCATTTT. Translated: CASSFAGTSNQPQHF.

This rearrangement joins TRBV3-1 (or the pseudogene TRBV3-2) to TRBJ1-1; perhaps TRBD1 as D (5 bases). From germline, CDR1 is LGHDT and CDR2 YNNKEL (reference sequence). CDR3 length: 14 residues. The V gene lost 3 bases and the J gene lost 2 bases, with 10 bases spanning the gap. The CDR3 spells CASSQTAINTEAFF. The CDR3 bases are TGTGCCAGCAGCCAGACAGCGATTAACACTGAAGCTTTCTTT.

The chain links TRBV7-6 to TRBJ1-4; 7 nucleotides match TRBD1. J gave up 7 bases and V 0 bases, and 8 bases lay outside the gene matches. CDR1 and CDR2 from the germline V gene are SGHVS and FNYEAQ. The CDR3 sequence is 16 residues long. For the CDR3, the DNA is TGTGCCAGCAGCTTAGCGCGGTTCAGACAGGGTGAAAAACTGTTTTTT. It encodes CASSLARFRQGEKLFF.

The CDR3 nucleotides read TGTGCCAGCAGCTTGGCTACGGGGGCCCGCCAAGAGACCCAGTACTTC. It encodes CASSLATGARQETQYF. This chain uses TRBV5-4 with TRBJ2-5; D may be TRBD1 or TRBD2 (6 bases each). Germline CDR1 SGHNT, CDR2 YYREEE (reference sequence). This CDR3 is 16 amino acids long. The V end was cut by 0 bases, the J end by 1 base, with 13 bases between.

V and J are TRBV5-1 and TRBJ2-1, with 8 bases identical to TRBD2. The germline V gene encodes CDR1 SGHRS and CDR2 YFSETQ. This CDR3 has 13 residues. With 7 bases clipped from V and 6 bases from J, the junction kept 6 bases outside the gene matches. The CDR3 DNA reads as TGCGCCAGCCACGTAACTAGCGGCAATGAGCAGTTCTTC. This codes for CASHVTSGNEQFF.

This rearrangement joins TRBV27 to TRBJ1-6; perhaps TRBD1 as D (5 bases). Germline values: CDR1 MNHEY, CDR2 SMNVEV (reference sequence). V lost 2 bases, J lost 10 bases, and 12 bases lay in between. This CDR3 has 14 amino acids. The CDR3: CASSLGPGRSPLHF. CDR3 nucleotide sequence: TGTGCCAGCAGTTTAGGGCCAGGGCGGTCACCCCTCCACTTT.

The chain joins TRBV27 to TRBJ1-1, with a weak D call TRBD1 (5 bases). The CDR3 covers 16 residues. V lost 5 bases and J lost 4, with 20 bases in between. Germline V CDR1 and CDR2: MNHEY, SMNVEV (reference sequence). The CDR3 protein is CASSREVGAGSTEAFF. In DNA form, the CDR3 reads TGTGCCAGCAGTCGGGAAGTAGGGGCGGGTAGCACTGAAGCTTTCTTT.

V and J are TRBV24-1 and TRBJ2-5, with 8 bases aligning to TRBD2. Germline trimming cut 2 bases from V and 2 bases from J; bases unmatched to any gene: 3. Germline CDR1 is KGHDR and CDR2 is SFDVKD. This CDR3 spans 15 amino acids. The chain's CDR3 is CATSDYTSGQETQYF. The CDR3 DNA reads TGTGCCACCAGTGATTATACTAGCGGACAAGAGACCCAGTACTTC.

V gene TRBV24-1 combines with J gene TRBJ1-2; D uncertain. Per the germline V gene, CDR1 is KGHDR and CDR2 is SFDVKD. Trimming left V 0 bases short and J 6 bases short, with 10 bases between. The CDR3 is made up of 14 amino acids. This CDR3 is CATSDLHVGNGYTF. Here the CDR3 DNA reads TGTGCCACCAGTGATTTGCATGTAGGGAATGGCTACACCTTC.

The chain couples TRBV6-5 to TRBJ1-5, with D possibly being TRBD1 (6 bases). From germline, CDR1 is MNHEY and CDR2 SVGAGI. The V end was cut by 5 bases, the J end by 2 bases, with 13 bases between. The CDR3 is made up of 15 amino acids. This CDR3 is CASSQGTLGNQPQHF. CDR3 nucleotides: TGTGCCAGCAGTCAGGGGACCCTGGGCAATCAGCCCCAGCATTTT.

This clone has only one observation. The chain employs TRBV28 and TRBJ2-5; D gene unclear. In germline, CDR1 is MDHEN, CDR2 SYDVKM. The V end lost 7 bases, the J end lost 0 bases, and 15 bases lay between the germline ends. The CDR3 spans 15 residues. In nucleotides, the CDR3 is TGTGCCAGCATCAAACGAAATTGGTACCAAGAGACCCAGTACTTC. Its translation: CASIKRNWYQETQYF.

This clone occurred once. This chain uses TRBV6-5 with TRBJ2-2; 7 nucleotides agree with TRBD2. The CDR3 covers 14 residues. The V gene end was trimmed by 10 bases and the J gene end by 0 bases; junction bases not matched to a gene: 5. Germline V gives CDR1 MNHEY, CDR2 SVGAGI. This CDR3 is CATHGLANTGELFF. CDR3 sequence (DNA): TGTGCCACCCATGGACTAGCGAACACCGGGGAGCTGTTTTTT.

The chain uses TRBV5-1 and TRBJ1-1; D is unresolved. CDR1 and CDR2 from the germline V gene are SGHRS and YFSETQ. The length of the CDR3 is 14 residues. Trimming shortened V by 4 bases and J by 1 base, and 11 bases separated the two germline ends. The CDR3 protein is CASSLESWNTEAFF. The DNA for the CDR3 is TGCGCCAGCAGCCTGGAATCGTGGAACACTGAAGCTTTCTTT.

The rearrangement joins TRBV2 to TRBJ1-2; D call uncertain. This CDR3 has 17 amino acids. Germline V lookup: CDR1 SNHLY, CDR2 FYNNEI. The ends were cut back, 4 bases at V and 1 base at J, with 19 bases in the middle. DNA of the CDR3: TGTGCCAGCAGTGGCTTAGGACCCGCACCGATTAACTATGGCTACACCTTC. It yields the protein CASSGLGPAPINYGYTF. Full variable domain (remainder filled in from reference TRBV2 and TRBJ1-2): EPEVTQTPSHQVTQMGQEVILRCVPISNHLYFYWYRQILGQKVEFLVSFYNNEISEKSEIFDDQFSVERPDGSNFTLKIRSTKLEDSAMYFCASSGLGPAPINYGYTFGSGTRLTVV.

The rearrangement joins TRBV6-5 to TRBJ1-1; no firm D call. CDR1 is MNHEY and CDR2 is SVGAGI in the germline V gene. There are 13 residues in the CDR3. Trimming stripped 6 bases from V and 0 bases from J, with 8 bases between. In DNA form, the CDR3 reads TGTGCCAGCAGGTTTGGTGTGAACACTGAAGCTTTCTTT. This sequence encodes CASRFGVNTEAFF.

The rearrangement joins TRBV7-2 to TRBJ2-1, with 10 bases aligning to TRBD1. The V gene's germline CDR1 is SGHTA and CDR2 FQGNSA. V dropped 5 bases and J dropped 10; count of bases not matched to a gene: 11. The CDR3 has 15 residues. Here the CDR3 reads CASSQSGTGAVEQFF. CDR3 nucleotide sequence: TGTGCCAGCAGCCAATCCGGGACAGGGGCAGTGGAGCAGTTCTTC.

The chain has TRBV19 and TRBJ1-2, with 7 bases aligning to TRBD1. The CDR3 length is 13 residues. V was clipped by 3 bases and J by 4 bases; unmatched bases: 2. Germline-derived CDR1 and CDR2 are LNHDA and SQIVND (reference sequence). In nucleotides, the CDR3 is TGTGCCAGTAGTATCGACAGGGTCTATGGCTACACCTTC. Its protein is CASSIDRVYGYTF.

This chain joins TRBV29-1 and TRBJ2-7; 13 bases align to TRBD2. J lost 7 bases, V lost 5 bases, and 8 bases had no gene match. Germline CDR1 and CDR2: SQVTM and ANQGSEA. The CDR3 covers 14 residues. CDR3 bases: TGCAGCGTTAAGGGGACTAGCGGGAATGTGGAGCAGTACTTC. It specifies CSVKGTSGNVEQYF.

J is TRBJ2-1 and V is TRBV7-2; TRBD2 matches 12 bases. Germline CDR1 reads SGHTA; CDR2 reads FQGNSA. V dropped 3 bases and J dropped 10; count of bases not matched to a gene: 7. CDR3 length: 15 residues. The CDR3 region has the DNA TGTGCCAGCAGCTTGGCGACTAGCGGGGGTATCGAGCAGTTCTTC. It specifies CASSLATSGGIEQFF.

In this sample, this clone turned up once. The V gene is TRBV9, the J gene TRBJ1-4; TRBD1 agrees at 8 bases. From germline, CDR1 is SGDLS and CDR2 YYNGEE. Germline trimming cut 4 bases from V and 6 bases from J; bases unmatched to any gene: 11. This CDR3 is built from 16 residues. DNA for the CDR3: TGTGCCAGCAGCTCACACCTCCAGACAGGGGATGAAAAACTGTTTTTT. It yields the protein CASSSHLQTGDEKLFF.